The subject of this entry is one T cell receptor beta chain. This clone showed up just a few times. Its antigen remains undetermined. No base quality values were provided; no much bigger clone lies one nucleotide off. TCRbeta repertoires were sequenced from genomic DNA with the immunoSEQ hsTCRB assay version 4 in survey mode. Genomic DNA was diluted to 8.5 to 10 ng/uL, using up to 1 ug per sample for TCRbeta sequencing. In the authors' own workflow: TCRbeta data analysis was done in ImmunoSeq Analyzer 3.0, and diversity was calculated on productive nucleotide rearrangements. Using the Immunarch R package, lower-bound TCR diversity was estimated with the improved Chao index and clonality was estimated with the Gini coefficient. Nucleotide rearrangements that differed but encoded the same CDR3beta amino acid sequence were counted as separate clonotypes. Differential abundance analysis found TCRbeta sequences that were significantly enriched in antigen-responding cells compared with anti-CD3/anti-CD28-activated cells. GLIPH2 clustered TCRs by predicted peptide-MHC specificity, both within individual participants and across merged participant data sets. Here the immuneACCESS table is served through TCRdb, limited to in-frame sequences with V and J called. Missing clones are a known gap in these copies; in checked studies unresolved V genes cover under half, and the rest lacks a known reason. V and J calls and clone size are given by that table; D and trimming were obtained from the DNA. Counted in this sample were 38,000 or so clones; about 84% of them appeared once. Jointly, the top ten make up roughly 5.9% of the sample.

The sample's treatment or condition label, decoded: suppressive antiretroviral therapy. A pool of overlapping 15-mer peptides from HIV-1 Gag, at around 1 ug per peptide per mL, was used to stimulate the cells. Memory CD4+ T cells that did not respond, being CD40L-negative, CD69-negative and CD45RO-high, were sorted as memory populations depleted of antigen-responding cells. HIV-1-infected adults in whom suppressive ART had been started during chronic infection were enrolled as participants. Plasma HIV-1 RNA had been undetectable (below 50 copies/mL) in participants for at least 4 years. To be included, participants needed a CD4+ T cell count above 400 cells/uL and a positive CMV serology. Before stimulation, PBMCs were isolated using density centrifugation and then depleted of CD8+ T cells. CD8-depleted PBMCs were stimulated for approximately 19 hours with anti-CD28/CD49d costimulation, CD40-blocking antibody and enfuvirtide to prevent new infections. Sorting was done on either a Beckman Coulter MoFlo Legacy or an XDP sorter, and propidium iodide was used to exclude dead cells. Genomic DNA was extracted with the QIAamp DNA Mini Kit for samples above one million cells, otherwise with the Quick-DNA Microprep Kit.

The sample belongs to a study of persistence of HIV-infected CD4 T cells (TCRdb year 2020). Background for the entire study: CMV- and HIV-1 Gag-responding CD4+ T cells were isolated from ART-treated individuals so that antigen-driven clonal expansion of HIV-1-infected cells could be examined. Participants had been on suppressive ART for a median of roughly 8 years. Peripheral blood samples of up to roughly 180 mL were taken at multiple time points, with the exception of a couple of participants who underwent leukapheresis at a single time point. The clonality of all cells in each sorted population was assessed by TCRbeta sequencing, whereas the clonality of infected cells was assessed by proviral sequencing. The TCR cluster analysis across participants included 8 participants for CMV and roughly 7 participants for Gag.

What the authors observed across the whole study: Enrichment of degenerate expanded CDR3beta sequences was found in antigen-responding cells, suggesting convergent selection of CD4+ responses to CMV and Gag. Bulk TCR analyses could not be restricted to the rare CMV-responding cells that actually carried HIV-1 proviruses. Within the same sorted populations, TCR oligoclonality correlated with proviral oligoclonality. Significantly lower TCRbeta richness was observed in CMV- and Gag-responding cells than in anti-CD3/anti-CD28-responding cells, and higher oligoclonality was observed in CMV-responding cells than in CD3/CD28-stimulated and Gag-responding cells. Only a small number of individuals took part in the study, and the range of antigens tested was limited.

Trimmed from V: 7 bases; trimmed from J: 7 bases; junction bases lacking a gene match: 13. Reading the germline V gene (reference sequence) gives CDR1 SEHNR and CDR2 FQNEAQ. Measured from the cysteine to the phenylalanine, the CDR3 is 15 residues long. The kept DNA is CDR3 alone, 45 bases in frame from the first base. This material consisted of cultured CD4+ T cells from PBMCs, taken from a patient who received antiretroviral therapy. What this sample's cell subset or site label stands for: CD40L-CD69- CD45RO-high memory CD4 T cells not responding to Gag peptides. The TCR comes from an adult with HIV. The donor label of this sample is uncertain. The chain was built from TRBV7-9 and TRBJ2-1; 7 bases in the middle match TRBD1. The nucleotide sequence is given as TGTGCCAGCACCACAGGGGCAGGGGGTAAGAATGAGCAGTTCTTC. Its product reads: CASTTGAGGKNEQFF.